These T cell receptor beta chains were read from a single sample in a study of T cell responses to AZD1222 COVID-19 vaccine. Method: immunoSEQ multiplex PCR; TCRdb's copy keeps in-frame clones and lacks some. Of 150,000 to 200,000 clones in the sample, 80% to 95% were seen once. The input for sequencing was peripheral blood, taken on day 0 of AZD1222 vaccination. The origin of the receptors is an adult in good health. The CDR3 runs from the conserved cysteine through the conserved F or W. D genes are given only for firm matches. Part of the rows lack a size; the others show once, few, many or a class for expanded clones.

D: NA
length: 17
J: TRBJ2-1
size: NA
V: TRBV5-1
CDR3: CASSLTPGLNTYNEQFF
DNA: TGCGCCAGCAGCTTAACCCCGGGACTTAATACCTACAATGAGCAGTTCTTC

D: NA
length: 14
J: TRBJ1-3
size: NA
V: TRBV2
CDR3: CASSVRGSGNTIYF
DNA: TGTGCCAGCAGTGTTAGGGGCTCTGGAAACACCATATATTTT

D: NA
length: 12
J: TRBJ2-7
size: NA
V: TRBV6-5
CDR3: CASRGLSYEQYF
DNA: TGTGCCAGCAGGGGTCTCTCCTACGAGCAGTACTTC

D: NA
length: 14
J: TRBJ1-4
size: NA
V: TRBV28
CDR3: CASSFPGASEKLFF
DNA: TGTGCCAGCAGTTTTCCGGGGGCGAGCGAAAAACTGTTTTTT

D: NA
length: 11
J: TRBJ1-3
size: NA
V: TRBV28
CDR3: CASRTGNTIYF
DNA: TGTGCCAGCAGGACTGGAAACACCATATATTTT

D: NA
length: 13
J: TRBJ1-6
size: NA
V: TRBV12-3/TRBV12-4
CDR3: CASAGARDSPLHF
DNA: TGTGCCAGCGCGGGGGCGCGTGATTCACCCCTCCACTTT

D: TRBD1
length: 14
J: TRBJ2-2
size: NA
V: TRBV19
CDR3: CASSLDRGSGELFF
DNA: TGTGCCAGTAGTCTGGACAGGGGGAGCGGGGAGCTGTTTTTT

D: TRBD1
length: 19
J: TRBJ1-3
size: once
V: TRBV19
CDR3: CASSSRDRGGWSSGNTIYF
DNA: TGTGCCAGTAGTTCCCGGGACAGGGGGGGGTGGAGCTCTGGAAACACCATATATTTT

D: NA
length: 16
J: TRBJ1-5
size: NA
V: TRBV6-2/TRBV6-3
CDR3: CASSYPPRVGNQPQHF
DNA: TGTGCCAGCAGTTACCCCCCCAGGGTTGGCAATCAGCCCCAGCATTTT

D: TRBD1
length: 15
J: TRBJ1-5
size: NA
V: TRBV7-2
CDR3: CASTQGGTPNQPQHF
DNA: TGTGCCAGCACCCAGGGGGGTACCCCCAATCAGCCCCAGCATTTT

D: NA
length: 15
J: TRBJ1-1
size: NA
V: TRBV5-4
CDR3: CASSWDGYMNTEAFF
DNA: TGTGCCAGCAGCTGGGACGGTTACATGAACACTGAAGCTTTCTTT

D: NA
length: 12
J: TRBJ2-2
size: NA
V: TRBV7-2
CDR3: CASRKGGGELFF
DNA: TGTGCCAGCAGGAAGGGAGGCGGGGAGCTGTTTTTT

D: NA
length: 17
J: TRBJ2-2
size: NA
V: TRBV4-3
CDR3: CASSQDLSGAVTGELFF
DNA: TGCGCCAGCAGCCAAGATTTATCAGGGGCCGTCACCGGGGAGCTGTTTTTT

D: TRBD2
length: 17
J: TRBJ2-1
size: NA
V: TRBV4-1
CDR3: CASSHKGSGGAYNEQFF
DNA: TGCGCCAGCAGCCACAAGGGGAGCGGGGGGGCCTACAATGAGCAGTTCTTC

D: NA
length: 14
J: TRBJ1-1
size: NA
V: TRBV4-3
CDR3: CASSPVSLGTEAFF
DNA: TGCGCCAGCAGCCCCGTCTCCCTCGGGACTGAAGCTTTCTTT

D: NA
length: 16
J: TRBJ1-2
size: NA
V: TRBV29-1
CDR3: CSVEDGGIGDAFGYTF
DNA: TGCAGCGTTGAAGATGGGGGAATAGGGGACGCCTTTGGCTACACCTTC

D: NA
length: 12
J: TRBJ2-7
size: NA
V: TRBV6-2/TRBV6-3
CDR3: CASSAVPYEQYF
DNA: TGTGCCAGCAGTGCGGTACCCTACGAGCAGTACTTC

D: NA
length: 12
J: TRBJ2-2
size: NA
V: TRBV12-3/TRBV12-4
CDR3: CASSFQTGELFF
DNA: TGTGCCAGCAGTTTTCAGACCGGGGAGCTGTTTTTT

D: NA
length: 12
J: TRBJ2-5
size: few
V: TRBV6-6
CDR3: CASSRRGETQYF
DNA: TGTGCCAGCAGCCGGAGGGGGGAGACCCAGTACTTC

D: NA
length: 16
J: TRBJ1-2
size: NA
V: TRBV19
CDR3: CASSMAGSDNLDGYTF
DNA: TGTGCCAGTAGTATGGCAGGGTCCGATAACCTTGATGGCTACACCTTC

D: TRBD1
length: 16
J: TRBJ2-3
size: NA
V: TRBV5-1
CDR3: CASSPARDRATDTQYF
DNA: TGCGCCAGCAGCCCCGCCCGGGACAGGGCCACAGATACGCAGTATTTT

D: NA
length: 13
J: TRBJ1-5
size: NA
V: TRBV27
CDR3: CASSLGGLDRQHF
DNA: TGTGCCAGCAGTTTGGGGGGATTGGACAGACAGCATTTT